Shown below are 22 T cell receptor beta chains from a single sample sequenced in a study of T cells in Graves' hyperthyroidism and ophthalmopathy. Amplified TCR beta CDR3 regions came from RNA transcripts. HTBI primers were employed in a first-round RT-PCR of the TCR CDR3. MiXCR, run by TCRdb on the multiplex PCR reads, gives a single entry per CDR3 protein. The profile shows more than 550,000 distinct CDR3 sequences, 45% of them singletons. The sample consisted of peripheral blood or thyroid tissue (not recorded which). The receptors originated from an adult man with Graves' disease, either hyperthyroidism or ophthalmopathy (not recorded which).

This clonotype was detected once. One end of the junction is discordant with germline, which a read error may explain. This chain links TRBV7-3 with TRBJ2-7; 10 bases fit TRBD1. The germline CDR1 and CDR2 sequences are SGHTA and FQGTGA. The CDR3 length is 14 residues. CDR3 sequence: CASRRRDRGYEQYF. Written as DNA, the CDR3 is TGTGCTAGCAGGCGCCGGGACAGGGGCTACGAGCAGTACTTC. Variable domain in full (rest from reference TRBV7-3 and TRBJ2-7): GAGVSQTPSNKVTEKGKYVELRCDPISGHTALYWYRQSLGQGPEFLIYFQGTGAADDSGLPNDRFFAVRPEGSVSTLKIQRTERGDSAVYLCASRRRDRGYEQYFGPGTRLTVT.

V gene TRBV2 combines with J gene TRBJ1-4, with TRBD1 matching over 7 bases. The CDR3 has 14 residues. J lost 7 bases, V lost 6 bases, and 8 bases had no gene match. CDR1 and CDR2 from the germline V gene are SNHLY and FYNNEI. The CDR3 coding sequence is TGTGCCAGCAGACAGGGAGGGGGCGGTGAAAAACTGTTTTTT. Protein: CASRQGGGGEKLFF.

The rearrangement links TRBV7-2 to TRBJ1-1; a possible D gene is TRBD1 (5 bases). The CDR3 totals 16 residues. V lost 4 bases, J lost 4 bases, and 19 bases lay in between. CDR1 is SGHTA, CDR2 FQGNSA, per germline. The CDR3 DNA reads TGTGCCAGCAGCTCCCCGGGACTAGCGGGGGGCACTGAAGCTTTCTTT. As protein: CASSSPGLAGGTEAFF.

This clonotype was seen ten or more times. CDR3 residues: CATSEPGAGHYGYTF. In DNA form, the CDR3 reads TGTGCCACCAGTGAACCGGGGGCGGGGCACTATGGCTACACCTTC. The rearrangement uses TRBV24-1 and TRBJ1-2, with D possibly being TRBD1 (6 bases). Germline CDR1 and CDR2: KGHDR and SFDVKD. The V and J ends lost 4 bases and 3 bases respectively, with 14 bases between them. The CDR3 is made up of 15 amino acids.

This clonotype was seen ten or more times. The rearrangement uses TRBV7-9 and TRBJ2-7; 8 nucleotides match TRBD1. The CDR3 is 15 residues long. V was pared by 0 bases and J by 5 bases, with 6 bases of the junction left unmatched. Germline V gene data show CDR1 as SEHNR and CDR2 as FQNEAQ (reference sequence). The CDR3 DNA sequence: TGTGCCAGCAGCTTAGCACAGGGGGGTAGGAACGAGCAGTACTTC. This codes for CASSLAQGGRNEQYF. The full variable domain, rest sourced from reference TRBV7-9 and TRBJ2-7, is DTGVSQNPRHKITKRGQNVTFRCDPISEHNRLYWYRQTLGQGPEFLTYFQNEAQLEKSRLLSDRFSAERPKGSFSTLEIQRTEQGDSAMYLCASSLAQGGRNEQYFGPGTRLTVT.

This clonotype was observed at least ten times. CDR3 sequence: CASSSGTDTEAFF. As DNA, the CDR3 is TGCGCCAGCAGCTCCGGGACAGACACTGAAGCTTTCTTT. This chain connects TRBV5-1 to TRBJ1-1; 7 positions match TRBD1. CDR3 size: 13 residues. Looked up from germline, CDR1 is SGHRS and CDR2 is YFSETQ. Germline trimming cut 3 bases from V and 3 bases from J; bases unmatched to any gene: 2.

Comment on this clonotype: One end of the junction does not line up with germline, which may come from a read error. The rearrangement links TRBV29-1 to TRBJ1-2, with 7 bases aligning to TRBD1. The germline CDR1 and CDR2 sequences are SQVTM and ANQGSEA. There are 16 residues in the CDR3. CDR3 sequence reads: CAWRPPDRATNYGYTF. CDR3 bases: TGTGCCTGGAGACCGCCCGACAGGGCGACTAACTATGGCTACACCTTC.

Concerning this clonotype: This may come from a read error, since a much larger clone is one base off. The V gene is TRBV7-6, the J gene TRBJ1-5, with unresolved D. With 7 bases removed from V and 8 bases from J, the gap between germline ends came to 12 bases. CDR1 SGHVS and CDR2 FNYEAQ come from the germline V gene. The CDR3 is 12 residues long. In DNA, the CDR3 is TGTGCCAGCATCCTAAAAAGGAAGCCCCAGCATTTT. It specifies CASILKRKPQHF.

This clonotype was recorded a few times. This chain connects TRBV6-6 to TRBJ2-7; D is possibly TRBD1 or TRBD2 (5 bases each). V was cut by 8 bases and J by 6 bases, with 23 bases left in between. Germline V gene lookup returns CDR1 MNHNY and CDR2 SVGAGI (reference sequence). This CDR3 spans 15 amino acids. The CDR3 loop reads CASCVSGTGIGEQYF. The CDR3, as DNA: TGTGCCAGCTGCGTTTCCGGGACCGGCATCGGCGAGCAGTACTTC.

Note on this clonotype: One base away lies a much larger clone, so this may be a sequencing read error. V gene TRBV7-3 combines with J gene TRBJ2-7; D is undetermined. This CDR3 region has 14 residues. The V gene lost 3 bases and the J gene lost 0 bases, with 9 bases spanning the gap. The V gene's germline CDR1 is SGHTA and CDR2 FQGTGA. The CDR3 DNA reads as TGTGCCAGCAGCTTCATCGCGGACTCCTACGAGCAGTACTTC. It encodes CASSFIADSYEQYF.

Regarding this clonotype: A read error may be the cause here, since a much bigger clone is one base away. J is TRBJ1-4 and V is TRBV2; 7 bases are shared with TRBD1. The CDR3 consists of 12 residues. Trimming at V came to 8 bases and at J to 8 bases, leaving 5 bases not matched to a gene. CDR1 is SNHLY and CDR2 is FYNNEI in the germline V gene. CDR3 residues: CASGGGQEKLFF. The CDR3 nucleotides read TGTGCCAGCGGCGGGGGACAGGAAAAACTGTTTTTT.

This clonotype was seen at least ten times. The chain recombines TRBV6-6 with TRBJ2-5; tentatively, D is TRBD1 (5 bases). The CDR3 has 14 amino acids. Trimming removed 2 bases from V and 4 bases from J, with 11 bases in between. In germline, CDR1 is MNHNY, CDR2 SVGAGI (reference sequence). As DNA, the CDR3 is TGTGCCAGCAGTTACGGGGCAGGCGCAGAGACCCAGTACTTC. Translating gives CASSYGAGAETQYF.

This clonotype showed up just once. The rearrangement uses TRBV7-6 and TRBJ1-1, with a tentative D call TRBD1 (5 bases). V was shortened by 7 bases and J by 1 base, with 16 bases between the two germline ends. The V gene's germline CDR1 is SGHVS and CDR2 FNYEAQ. This CDR3 spans 15 amino acids. The chain's CDR3 is CASNFQGAGNTEAFF. The CDR3 DNA sequence: TGTGCCAGCAACTTTCAAGGGGCCGGGAACACTGAAGCTTTCTTT.

This chain joins TRBV9 and TRBJ1-1; the D is unclear. This CDR3 has 15 residues. V was trimmed by 0 bases and J by 3 bases, leaving 12 bases between them. Germline lookup yields CDR1 SGDLS and CDR2 YYNGEE. The CDR3 DNA reads TGTGCCAGCAGCGTAGGAACAGCCCGGGACACTGAAGCTTTCTTT. Protein product: CASSVGTARDTEAFF.

This clonotype was recorded only once. The chain carries TRBV5-1 and TRBJ2-7; no clear D. Germline V lookup: CDR1 SGHRS, CDR2 YFSETQ. V was cut by 3 bases and J by 0 bases, with 13 bases left in between. This CDR3 contains 15 residues. The CDR3: CASSSQPTSSYEQYF. DNA for the CDR3: TGCGCCAGCAGCTCCCAACCAACCAGCTCCTACGAGCAGTACTTC.

This clonotype showed up just once. The chain has TRBV5-6 and TRBJ1-6, with D uncertain. The V gene's germline CDR1 is SGHDT and CDR2 YYEEEE. This CDR3 is 14 amino acids long. Trimming cost V 6 bases and J 7 bases, with 14 bases left between them. The CDR3 region has the DNA TGTGCCAGCACCTCCTTGGGCGGGAATTCACCCCTCCACTTT. Translated: CASTSLGGNSPLHF.

The rearrangement uses TRBV7-7 and TRBJ2-5; D ambiguous. Germline V gene data show CDR1 as SSHAT and CDR2 as FNYEAQ (reference sequence). The CDR3 length is 14 residues. CDR3 protein: CARSPDAKQETQYF. CDR3 bases: TGTGCTCGCTCCCCGGACGCCAAACAAGAGACCCAGTACTTC.

V is TRBV29-1 and J is TRBJ1-2; maybe TRBD1 (5 bases). This CDR3 spans 14 amino acids. V was cut by 6 bases and J by 4 bases, with 18 bases left in between. Germline V gene data show CDR1 as SQVTM and CDR2 as ANQGSEA. The CDR3 protein is CSVGGRADFYGYTF. The CDR3 DNA is TGCAGCGTCGGGGGGAGGGCCGACTTCTATGGCTACACCTTC.

The rearrangement links TRBV7-2 to TRBJ1-3; D not resolved. CDR3 size: 12 residues. Per germline, CDR1 SGHTA and CDR2 FQGNSA. The V end was cut by 5 bases, the J end by 7 bases, with 9 bases between. The CDR3 is CASSATVNTIYF. CDR3 sequence (DNA): TGTGCCAGCAGCGCCACAGTGAACACCATATATTTT.

As to this clonotype: A much larger clone lies one base from this, so it may be a read error. This chain links TRBV10-2 with TRBJ1-1; D call uncertain. This CDR3 has 14 amino acids. CDR1 is WSHSY and CDR2 is SAAADI in the germline V gene. The CDR3 DNA follows: TGCGCCAGCAGTGAGTACGTCGGCAGCACTGGAGCTTTCTTT. Translating it yields CASSEYVGSTGAFF.

This clonotype was seen a single time. Just one base apart from a much larger clone, this may be a read error. It is likely a read error, because the conserved phenylalanine at the end of the CDR3 is missing. This chain uses TRBV5-1 with TRBJ1-4; 7 bases map to TRBD1. Trimming at V came to 3 bases and at J to 0 bases, leaving 5 bases not matched to a gene. This CDR3 is 16 amino acids long. Germline CDR1 SGHRS, CDR2 YFSETQ. The CDR3 reads CASSYTGASTNEKLFS. The CDR3 DNA follows: TGCGCCAGCAGCTATACAGGGGCCTCAACTAATGAAAAACTGTTTTCT.

This chain uses TRBV6-5 with TRBJ2-7; 8 nucleotides align to TRBD1. This CDR3 is built from 15 residues. V lost 0 bases to trimming and J lost 4 bases; unmatched junction nucleotides: 5. Germline V gene sequence: CDR1 MNHEY, CDR2 SVGAGI. Here the CDR3 DNA reads TGTGCCAGCAGTTACTCGAGGGACAGGAGGTACGAGCAGTACTTC. It is translated as CASSYSRDRRYEQYF.